A selection of T cell receptor beta chains follows, all from one sample in a study of blood T cell repertoires in COVID-19. Produced via immunoSEQ multiplex PCR; TCRdb's table is partial and in-frame only. The sample has 50,000 to 75,000 clones; over 75% are singletons. Material for sequencing was peripheral blood. The receptor source for this set is a man in his sixties with acute or convalescent COVID-19. Each CDR3 is given with its conserved first and last residue. The order of the fields is clone size, J gene, D gene, V gene, CDR3 protein, CDR3 DNA. A D gene is named only where the DNA matches it firmly. Size is stated for part of the rows, as once, few or many counts, or as a class when the clone is expanded.

size: .; J: TRBJ1-1; D: .; V: TRBV7-8; CDR3: CASSIRKDRNTEAFF; DNA: TGTGCCAGCAGCATTAGGAAAGACAGGAACACTGAAGCTTTCTTT
size: once; J: TRBJ2-1; D: TRBD1; V: TRBV7-7; CDR3: CASSPGTGGYNEQFF; DNA: TGTGCCAGCAGCCCCGGGACAGGGGGCTACAATGAGCAGTTCTTC
size: .; J: TRBJ2-3; D: TRBD2; V: TRBV5-4; CDR3: CASSSGGKRTTDTQYF; DNA: TGTGCCAGCAGCTCGGGGGGGAAAAGAACCACAGATACGCAGTATTTT
size: .; J: TRBJ2-1; D: TRBD2; V: TRBV9; CDR3: CASSVSQRGAYNEQFF; DNA: TGTGCCAGCAGCGTGAGTCAGCGGGGGGCCTACAATGAGCAGTTCTTC
size: .; J: TRBJ2-7; D: .; V: TRBV7-8; CDR3: CASSSGTSYEQYF; DNA: TGTGCCAGCAGCTCAGGGACATCTTACGAGCAGTACTTC
size: .; J: TRBJ1-2; D: TRBD1; V: TRBV5-4; CDR3: CASSSDSPGGGYTF; DNA: TGTGCCAGCAGCTCTGACTCCCCAGGGGGCGGCTACACCTTC
size: .; J: TRBJ2-2; D: TRBD1; V: TRBV12-5; CDR3: CASGLAPGQGNTGELFF; DNA: TGTGCTAGTGGTTTGGCCCCCGGACAGGGGAACACCGGGGAGCTGTTTTTT
size: .; J: TRBJ2-7; D: TRBD1; V: TRBV5-6; CDR3: CASSRTGTDPYEQYF; DNA: TGTGCCAGCAGCAGGACCGGGACAGATCCCTACGAGCAGTACTTC
size: .; J: TRBJ1-5; D: .; V: TRBV6-2/TRBV6-3; CDR3: CASSRLLRDQPQHF; DNA: TGTGCCAGCAGCAGGCTTTTGAGGGATCAGCCCCAGCATTTT
size: .; J: TRBJ2-7; D: TRBD2; V: TRBV5-6; CDR3: CASSIRGGSYEQYF; DNA: TGTGCCAGCAGCATTCGGGGGGGATCCTACGAGCAGTACTTC
size: .; J: TRBJ2-7; D: TRBD1; V: TRBV18; CDR3: CASSPRTGGWDEQYF; DNA: TGTGCCAGCTCACCACGCACAGGGGGCTGGGACGAGCAGTACTTC